One and the same sample provided the 10 T cell receptor beta chains below, sequenced in a study of control samples from healthy donors and cancer patients. TCRdb keeps only in-frame clones here, not all; method: immunoSEQ multiplex PCR. The sample carries just over 80,000 clones, 85% to 95% recorded once. The sequenced sample was blood. Receptor source: a woman between 18 and 30 years old in good health.

The CDR3 spells CASSLGPGGTGELFF. The DNA of the CDR3 is TGTGCCAGCAGCTTGGGACCCGGGGGCACCGGGGAGCTGTTTTTT. This sequence joins TRBV5-6 and TRBJ2-2; tentative D call: TRBD2 (6 bases). Trimming removed 0 bases at V and 4 bases at J, with 10 bases between. CDR3 length: 15 residues. Germline CDR1 reads SGHDT; CDR2 reads YYEEEE. The full variable domain, rest sourced from reference TRBV5-6 and TRBJ2-2, is DAGVTQSPTHLIKTRGQQVTLRCSPKSGHDTVSWYQQALGQGPQFIFQYYEEEERQRGNFPDRFSGHQFPNYSSELNVNALLLGDSALYLCASSLGPGGTGELFFGEGSRLTVL.

This chain connects TRBV28 to TRBJ2-6; perhaps TRBD1 as D (6 bases). The CDR3 has 18 amino acids. The ends were cut back, 8 bases at V and 0 bases at J, with 20 bases in the middle. The germline CDR1 and CDR2 sequences are MDHEN and SYDVKM. The DNA for the CDR3 is TGTGCCAGCCTATCACAGGGAACTATCCACTCTGGGGCCAACGTCCTGACTTTC. This sequence encodes CASLSQGTIHSGANVLTF.

The V and J genes are TRBV9 and TRBJ1-2; 8 bases match TRBD1. The germline gives CDR1 SGDLS, CDR2 YYNGEE. The CDR3 runs 18 residues. The V segment lost 0 bases and the J segment 2 bases; nucleotides outside the gene matches: 12. Here the CDR3 reads CASSVESARRTGNYGYTF. CDR3 sequence (DNA): TGTGCCAGCAGCGTAGAGTCTGCTAGGAGGACAGGGAACTATGGCTACACCTTC.

The chain carries TRBV5-4 and TRBJ1-3, with D maybe TRBD1 (6 bases). The V end was cut by 0 bases, the J end by 0 bases, with 7 bases between. From germline, CDR1 is SGHNT and CDR2 YYREEE (reference sequence). There are 15 residues in the CDR3. The CDR3 sequence is CASSLGGASGNTIYF. Here the CDR3 DNA reads TGTGCCAGCAGCTTGGGGGGGGCCTCTGGAAACACCATATATTTT.

This clone was seen only once. This rearrangement joins TRBV4-1 to TRBJ2-5; D unresolved. Germline V gene lookup returns CDR1 MGHRA and CDR2 YSYEKL. V lost 1 base and J lost 4, with 19 bases in between. The CDR3 covers 17 residues. CDR3 DNA: TGCGCCAGCAGCCAAGGGGCCAGCTTAACTTGGGGAGAGACCCAGTACTTC. Its protein product is CASSQGASLTWGETQYF.

The chain employs TRBV6-5 and TRBJ1-3; no clear D gene. V was trimmed by 5 bases and J by 0 bases, leaving 8 bases between them. The CDR3 extends over 14 amino acids. Germline lookup yields CDR1 MNHEY and CDR2 SVGAGI. Written as DNA, the CDR3 is TGTGCCAGCAGTCCACAAATCTCTGGAAACACCATATATTTT. Its protein is CASSPQISGNTIYF.

The rearrangement uses TRBV2 and TRBJ2-5, with D uncertain. There are 9 residues in the CDR3. With 8 bases removed from V and 5 bases from J, the gap between germline ends came to 3 bases. CDR1 and CDR2 from the germline V gene are SNHLY and FYNNEI. Here the CDR3 reads CASGETQYF. The CDR3 bases are TGTGCCAGCGGGGAGACCCAGTACTTC.

The J gene is TRBJ2-7, the V gene TRBV5-1; D tentatively reads TRBD1 or TRBD2 (5 bases each). V was shortened by 5 bases and J by 0 bases, with 15 bases between the two germline ends. CDR3 length: 15 residues. Germline V gene data show CDR1 as SGHRS and CDR2 as YFSETQ. CDR3 protein: CASRSGQGSSYEQYF. DNA for the CDR3: TGCGCCAGCAGATCGGGGCAGGGAAGCTCCTACGAGCAGTACTTC.

V gene TRBV27 combines with J gene TRBJ1-3; D unclear. The germline V and J ends were trimmed by 7 bases and 2 bases, with 9 bases remaining between them. The CDR3 runs 13 residues. From germline, CDR1 is MNHEY and CDR2 SMNVEV (reference sequence). Here the CDR3 DNA reads TGTGCCAGCAAATCCAGTCCTGGAAACACCATATATTTT. Translated, it gives CASKSSPGNTIYF.

The V gene is TRBV19, the J gene TRBJ1-2; D possibly corresponds to TRBD1 (5 bases). V was clipped by 1 base and J by 8 bases, with 8 bases between them. Germline CDR1 and CDR2: LNHDA and SQIVND (reference sequence). This CDR3 has 12 residues. This CDR3 is CASSIAGGGYTF. For the CDR3, the DNA is TGTGCCAGTAGTATAGCCGGGGGGGGCTACACCTTC.